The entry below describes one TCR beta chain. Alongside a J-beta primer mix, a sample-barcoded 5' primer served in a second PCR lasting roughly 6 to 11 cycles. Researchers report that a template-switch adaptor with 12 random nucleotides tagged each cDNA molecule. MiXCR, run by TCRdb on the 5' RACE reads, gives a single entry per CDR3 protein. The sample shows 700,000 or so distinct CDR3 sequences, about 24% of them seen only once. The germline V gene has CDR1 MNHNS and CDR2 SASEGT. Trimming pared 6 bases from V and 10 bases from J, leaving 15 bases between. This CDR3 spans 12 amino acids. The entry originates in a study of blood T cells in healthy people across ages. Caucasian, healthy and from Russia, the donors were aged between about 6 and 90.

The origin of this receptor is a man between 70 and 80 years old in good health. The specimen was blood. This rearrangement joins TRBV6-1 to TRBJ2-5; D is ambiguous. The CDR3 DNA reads TGTGCCAGCAGCCCGTCGTATAGGGACCAGTACTTC. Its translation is CASSPSYRDQYF.